This is a list of T cell receptor beta chains from one sample in a study of T cells of healthy individuals. TCRdb fed the 5' RACE reads into MiXCR, producing one record per CDR3 protein. The sample shows tens of thousands of distinct CDR3 sequences, 4% to 5.5% of them seen only once. Receptors originate from a human donor in good health. Both conserved end residues are part of each CDR3. The order of the fields is V gene, clone size, J gene, CDR3 length, D gene, CDR3 DNA, CDR3 protein. The D gene is left open where the match is weak. Size values are once, few and many counts, or a class for expanded clones, and some rows have none.

TRBV24-1,-,TRBJ2-5,13,TRBD1,TGTGCCACCCAGATGACAGGGGAAGAGACCCAGTACTTC,CATQMTGEETQYF
TRBV6-6,many,TRBJ1-4,13,-,TGTGCCAGCAGCGATACCGCGAATGAAAAACTGTTTTTT,CASSDTANEKLFF
TRBV15,many,TRBJ2-7,14,-,TGTGCCACCAGCGTCCGCGACGGATCCTACGAGCAGTACTTC,CATSVRDGSYEQYF
TRBV12-3/TRBV12-4,many,TRBJ1-4,14,-,TGTGCCAGCACCCTTCAGGCAGGGTGGGAAAAACTGTTTTTT,CASTLQAGWEKLFF
TRBV20-1,many,TRBJ2-3,14,-,TGCAGTGCTAGAAGGAGCTTAAGCACAGATACGCAGTATTTT,CSARRSLSTDTQYF
TRBV27,many,TRBJ1-2,13,TRBD1,TGTGCCAGCAGTTGGGACAGGTCCTATGGCTACACCTTC,CASSWDRSYGYTF
TRBV7-6,-,TRBJ2-5,17,TRBD2,TGTGCCAGCAGCACATGGACTAGCGGGAGGAGGCTGGGGGCCCAGTACTTC,CASSTWTSGRRLGAQYF
TRBV27,many,TRBJ1-2,14,TRBD1,TGTGCCAGCAGTTTACAGGGGGCTAACTATGGCTACACCTTC,CASSLQGANYGYTF
TRBV15,many,TRBJ1-1,20,-,TGTGCCACCAGCAGAGATCCCCTAGGGCCCCGAGTTCGTAGGAACACTGAAGCTTTCTTT,CATSRDPLGPRVRRNTEAFF
TRBV20-1,many,TRBJ2-7,14,TRBD2,TGCAGTGCCTGGACTAGCGGGAAGATTGTCGAGCAGTACTTC,CSAWTSGKIVEQYF
TRBV29-1,many,TRBJ2-3,15,TRBD2,TGCAGCGTTGTTGGACTAGCGGGAGCGCCAGATACGCAGTATTTT,CSVVGLAGAPDTQYF